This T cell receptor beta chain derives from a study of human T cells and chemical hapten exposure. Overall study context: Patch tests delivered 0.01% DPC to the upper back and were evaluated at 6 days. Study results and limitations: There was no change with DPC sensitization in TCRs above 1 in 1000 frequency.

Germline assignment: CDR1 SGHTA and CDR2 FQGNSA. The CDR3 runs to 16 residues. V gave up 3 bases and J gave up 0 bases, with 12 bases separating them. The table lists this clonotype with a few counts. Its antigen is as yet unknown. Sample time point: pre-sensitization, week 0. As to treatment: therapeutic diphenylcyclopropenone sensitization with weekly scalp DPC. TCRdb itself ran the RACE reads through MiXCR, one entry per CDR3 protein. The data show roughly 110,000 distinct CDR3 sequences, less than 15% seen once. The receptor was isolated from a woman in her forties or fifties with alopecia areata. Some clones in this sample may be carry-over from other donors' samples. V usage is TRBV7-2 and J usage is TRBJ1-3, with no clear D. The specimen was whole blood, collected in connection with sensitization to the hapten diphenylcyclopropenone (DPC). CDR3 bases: TGTGCCAGCAGCTTGATGTATCCCCACTCTGGAAACACCATATATTTT. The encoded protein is CASSLMYPHSGNTIYF.